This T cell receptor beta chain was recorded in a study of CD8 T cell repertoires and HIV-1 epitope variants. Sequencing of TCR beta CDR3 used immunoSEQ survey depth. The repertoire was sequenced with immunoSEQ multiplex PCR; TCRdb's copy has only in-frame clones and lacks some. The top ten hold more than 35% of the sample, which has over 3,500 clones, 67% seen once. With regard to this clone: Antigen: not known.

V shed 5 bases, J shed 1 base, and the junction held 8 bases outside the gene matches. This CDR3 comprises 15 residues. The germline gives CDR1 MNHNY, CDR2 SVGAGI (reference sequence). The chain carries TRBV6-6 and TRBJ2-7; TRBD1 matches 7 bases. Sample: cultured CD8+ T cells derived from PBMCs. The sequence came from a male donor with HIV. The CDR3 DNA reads TGTGCCAGCAGTGGGGGACAGCTAAGGTCCTACGAGCAGTACTTC. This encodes CASSGGQLRSYEQYF.